The T cell receptor beta chain described here comes from a study of T cell repertoires in cytomegalovirus infection. Looking at the study overall: HLA-B-restricted CMV epitopes that are well studied, plus recently identified HLA-C-restricted ones, were used by the study. General study findings and limits: Within the response measured ex vivo, HLA-C-restricted CMV-specific TCR beta clonotypes were dominant.

A single record per CDR3 protein comes from TCRdb applying MiXCR to the reads. The profile shows hundreds of thousands of distinct CDR3 sequences, 30% to 40% of them singletons. CDR1 and CDR2 (germline): SEHNR, FQNEAQ (reference sequence). The J segment lost 0 bases and the V segment lost 5 bases, leaving 8 bases of the junction unmatched. The CDR3 covers 17 residues. A few counts support this clonotype. Its antigen is still unknown. The sequence came from a human donor in good health (CMV status not recorded). Some clones in this sample may be carry-over from other donors' samples. The rearrangement uses TRBV7-9 and TRBJ2-2; 8 bases are shared with TRBD1. Material: cultured CD8+ T cells from PBMCs, obtained from culture after CMV antigen stimulation. The CDR3 reads CASSTLTGATNTGELFF. CDR3 nucleotides: TGTGCCAGCAGCACCTTGACAGGGGCCACGAACACCGGGGAGCTGTTTTTT. Full variable domain (remainder filled in from reference TRBV7-9 and TRBJ2-2): DTGVSQNPRHKITKRGQNVTFRCDPISEHNRLYWYRQTLGQGPEFLTYFQNEAQLEKSRLLSDRFSAERPKGSFSTLEIQRTEQGDSAMYLCASSTLTGATNTGELFFGEGSRLTVL.